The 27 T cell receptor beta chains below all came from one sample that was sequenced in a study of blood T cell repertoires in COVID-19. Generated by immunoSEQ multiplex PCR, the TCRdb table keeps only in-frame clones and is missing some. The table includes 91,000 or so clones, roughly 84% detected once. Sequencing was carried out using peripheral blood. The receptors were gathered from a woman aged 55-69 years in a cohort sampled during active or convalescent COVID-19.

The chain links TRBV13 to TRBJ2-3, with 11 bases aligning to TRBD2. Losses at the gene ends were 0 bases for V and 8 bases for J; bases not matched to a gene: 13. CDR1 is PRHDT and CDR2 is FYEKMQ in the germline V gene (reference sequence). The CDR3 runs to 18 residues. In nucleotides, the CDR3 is TGTGCCAGCAGCTTAGGCCTAGGTAGCGGGGGGGCGATTGTTACGCAGTATTTT. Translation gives CASSLGLGSGGAIVTQYF. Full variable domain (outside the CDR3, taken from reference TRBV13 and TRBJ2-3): AAGVIQSPRHLIKEKRETATLKCYPIPRHDTVYWYQQGPGQDPQFLISFYEKMQSDKGSIPDRFSAQQFSDYHSELNMSSLELGDSALYFCASSLGLGSGGAIVTQYFGPGTRLTVL.

The CDR3 nucleotides read TGCGCCAGCAGCTTTTCAGGGTCGGCGGGGACTGAAGCTTTCTTT. It codes for CASSFSGSAGTEAFF. This chain joins TRBV5-1 and TRBJ1-1; perhaps TRBD1 as D (5 bases). Trimming removed 2 bases from V and 5 bases from J, with 16 bases in between. Per germline, CDR1 SGHRS and CDR2 YFSETQ. There are 15 residues in the CDR3.

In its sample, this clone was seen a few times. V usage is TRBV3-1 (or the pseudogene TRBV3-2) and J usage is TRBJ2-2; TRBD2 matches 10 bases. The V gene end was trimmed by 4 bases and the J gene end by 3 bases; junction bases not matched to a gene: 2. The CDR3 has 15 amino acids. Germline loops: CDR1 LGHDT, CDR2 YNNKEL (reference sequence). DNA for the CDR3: TGTGCCAGCAGCCGAGGACTAGCGGACACCGGGGAGCTGTTTTTT. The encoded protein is CASSRGLADTGELFF.

The CDR3 protein is CASSPRAGESPLHF. CDR3 in DNA: TGTGCCAGCTCACCAAGGGCCGGGGAATCACCCCTCCACTTT. The chain has TRBV18 and TRBJ1-6; unclear D gene. The CDR3 loop spans 14 amino acids. From germline, CDR1 is KGHSH and CDR2 LQKENI. Trimming took off 2 bases at V and 10 bases at J, with 12 bases between the two ends.

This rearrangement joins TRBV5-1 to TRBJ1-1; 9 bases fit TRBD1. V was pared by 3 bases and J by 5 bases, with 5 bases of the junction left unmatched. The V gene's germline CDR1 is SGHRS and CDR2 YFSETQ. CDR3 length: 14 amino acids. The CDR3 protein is CASSSGQGETEAFF. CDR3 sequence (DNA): TGCGCCAGCAGCTCGGGACAGGGAGAAACTGAAGCTTTCTTT.

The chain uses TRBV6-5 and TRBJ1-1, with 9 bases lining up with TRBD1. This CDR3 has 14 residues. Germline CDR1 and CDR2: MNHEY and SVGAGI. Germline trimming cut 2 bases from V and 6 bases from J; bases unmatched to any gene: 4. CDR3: CASSYADRGPEAFF. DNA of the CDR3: TGTGCCAGCAGTTACGCGGACAGGGGCCCTGAAGCTTTCTTT.

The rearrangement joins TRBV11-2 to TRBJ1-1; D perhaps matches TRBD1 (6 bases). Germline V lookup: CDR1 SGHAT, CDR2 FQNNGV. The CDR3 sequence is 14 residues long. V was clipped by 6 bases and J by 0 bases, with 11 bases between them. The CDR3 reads CASRYGQLNTEAFF. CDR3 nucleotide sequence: TGTGCCAGCAGGTACGGACAGCTGAACACTGAAGCTTTCTTT. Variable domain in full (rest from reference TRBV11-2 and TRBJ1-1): EAGVAQSPRYKIIEKRQSVAFWCNPISGHATLYWYQQILGQGPKLLIQFQNNGVVDDSQLPKDRFSAERLKGVDSTLKIQPAKLEDSAVYLCASRYGQLNTEAFFGQGTRLTVV.

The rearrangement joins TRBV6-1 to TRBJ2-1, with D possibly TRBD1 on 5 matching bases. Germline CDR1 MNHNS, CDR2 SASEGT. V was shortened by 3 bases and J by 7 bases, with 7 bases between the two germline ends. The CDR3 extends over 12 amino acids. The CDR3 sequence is CASSESGNEQFF. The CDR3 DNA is TGTGCCAGCAGTGAGTCAGGGAATGAGCAGTTCTTC.

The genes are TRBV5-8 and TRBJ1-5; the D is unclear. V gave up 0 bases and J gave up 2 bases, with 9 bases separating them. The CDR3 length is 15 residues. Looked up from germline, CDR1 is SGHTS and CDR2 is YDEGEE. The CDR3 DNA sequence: TGTGCCAGCAGCTTGGGCCCGGCGGGCAATCAGCCCCAGCATTTT. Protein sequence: CASSLGPAGNQPQHF.

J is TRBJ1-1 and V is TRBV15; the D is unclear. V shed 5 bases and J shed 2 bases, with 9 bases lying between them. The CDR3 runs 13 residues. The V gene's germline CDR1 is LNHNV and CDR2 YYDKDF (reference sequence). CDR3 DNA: TGTGCCACCAGCGAGACACTTAACACTGAAGCTTTCTTT. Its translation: CATSETLNTEAFF.

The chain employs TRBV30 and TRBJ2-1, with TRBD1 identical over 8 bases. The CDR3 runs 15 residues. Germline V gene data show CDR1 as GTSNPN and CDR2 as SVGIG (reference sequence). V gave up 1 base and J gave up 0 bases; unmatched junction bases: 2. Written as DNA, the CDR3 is TGTGCCTGGAGTGCAGGGGGCGGCTCCTACAATGAGCAGTTCTTC. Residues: CAWSAGGGSYNEQFF.

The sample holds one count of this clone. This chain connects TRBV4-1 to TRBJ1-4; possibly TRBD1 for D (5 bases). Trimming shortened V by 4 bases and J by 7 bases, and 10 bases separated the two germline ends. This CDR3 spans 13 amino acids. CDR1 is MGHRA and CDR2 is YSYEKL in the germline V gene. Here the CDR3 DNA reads TGCGCCAGCAGCCGGCAGGGTGGTGAAAAACTGTTTTTT. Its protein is CASSRQGGEKLFF.

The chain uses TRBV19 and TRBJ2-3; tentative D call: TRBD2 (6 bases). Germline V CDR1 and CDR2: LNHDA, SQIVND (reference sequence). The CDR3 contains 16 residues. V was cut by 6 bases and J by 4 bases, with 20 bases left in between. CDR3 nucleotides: TGTGCCAGTAGGACCGACGGGGGAACTGTCGCAGATACGCAGTATTTT. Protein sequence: CASRTDGGTVADTQYF.

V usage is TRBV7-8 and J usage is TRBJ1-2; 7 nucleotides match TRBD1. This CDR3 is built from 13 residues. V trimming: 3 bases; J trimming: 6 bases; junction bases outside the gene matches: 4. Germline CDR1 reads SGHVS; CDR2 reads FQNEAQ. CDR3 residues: CASSFTGDDGYTF. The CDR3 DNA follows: TGTGCCAGCAGCTTTACAGGGGATGATGGCTACACCTTC.

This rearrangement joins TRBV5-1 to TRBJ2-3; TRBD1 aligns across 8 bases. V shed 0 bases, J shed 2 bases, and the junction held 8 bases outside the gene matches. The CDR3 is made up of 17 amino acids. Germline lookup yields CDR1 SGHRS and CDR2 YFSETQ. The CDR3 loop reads CASSLEWTGLDTDTQYF. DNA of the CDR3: TGCGCCAGCAGCTTGGAGTGGACAGGGTTGGACACAGATACGCAGTATTTT.

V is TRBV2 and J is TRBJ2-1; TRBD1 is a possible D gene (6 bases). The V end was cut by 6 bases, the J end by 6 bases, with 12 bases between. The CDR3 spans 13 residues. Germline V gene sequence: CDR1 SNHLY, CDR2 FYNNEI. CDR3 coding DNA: TGTGCCAGCAGCCTGACAGGTTTCAATGAGCAGTTCTTC. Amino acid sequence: CASSLTGFNEQFF.

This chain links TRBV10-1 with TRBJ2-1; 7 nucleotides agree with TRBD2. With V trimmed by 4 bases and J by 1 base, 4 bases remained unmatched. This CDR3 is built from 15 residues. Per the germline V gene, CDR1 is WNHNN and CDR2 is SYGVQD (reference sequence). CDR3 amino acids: CASSVEGGSYNEQFF. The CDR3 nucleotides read TGCGCCAGCAGTGTTGAGGGAGGGTCCTACAATGAGCAGTTCTTC.

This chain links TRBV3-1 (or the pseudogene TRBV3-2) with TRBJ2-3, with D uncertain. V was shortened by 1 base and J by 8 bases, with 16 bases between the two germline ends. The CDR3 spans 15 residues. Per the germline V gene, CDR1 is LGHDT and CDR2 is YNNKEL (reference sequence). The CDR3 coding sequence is TGTGCCAGCAGCCAAGTCATTAGCCCCTCCGGTACGCAGTATTTT. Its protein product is CASSQVISPSGTQYF.

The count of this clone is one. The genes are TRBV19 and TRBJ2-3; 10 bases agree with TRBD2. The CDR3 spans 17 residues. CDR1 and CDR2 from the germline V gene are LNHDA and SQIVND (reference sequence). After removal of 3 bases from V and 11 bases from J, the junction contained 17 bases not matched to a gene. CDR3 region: CASSIGRLLAGWHWQYF. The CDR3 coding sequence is TGTGCCAGTAGTATCGGGCGCTTACTAGCGGGGTGGCATTGGCAGTATTTT.

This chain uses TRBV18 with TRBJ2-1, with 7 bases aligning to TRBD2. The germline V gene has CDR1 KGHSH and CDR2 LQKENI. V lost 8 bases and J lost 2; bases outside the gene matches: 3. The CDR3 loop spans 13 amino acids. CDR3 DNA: TGTGCCAGCGGGGAGGGGACCTACAATGAGCAGTTCTTC. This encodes CASGEGTYNEQFF.

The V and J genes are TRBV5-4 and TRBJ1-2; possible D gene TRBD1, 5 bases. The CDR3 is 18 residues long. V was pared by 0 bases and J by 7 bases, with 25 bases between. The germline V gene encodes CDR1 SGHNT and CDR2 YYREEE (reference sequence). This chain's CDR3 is CASSLGGPGQLRLGGYTF. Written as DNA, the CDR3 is TGTGCCAGCAGCTTGGGGGGCCCCGGACAACTCCGCTTGGGTGGCTACACCTTC. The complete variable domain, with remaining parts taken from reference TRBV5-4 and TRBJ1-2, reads ETGVTQSPTHLIKTRGQQVTLRCSSQSGHNTVSWYQQALGQGPQFIFQYYREEENGRGNFPPRFSGLQFPNYSSELNVNALELDDSALYLCASSLGGPGQLRLGGYTFGSGTRLTVV.

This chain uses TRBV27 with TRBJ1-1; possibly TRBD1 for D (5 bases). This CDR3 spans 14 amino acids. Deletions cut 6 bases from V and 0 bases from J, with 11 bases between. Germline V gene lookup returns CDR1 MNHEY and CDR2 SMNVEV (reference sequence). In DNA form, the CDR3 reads TGTGCCAGCAGCTGGAGGGACGTGAACACTGAAGCTTTCTTT. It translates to CASSWRDVNTEAFF.

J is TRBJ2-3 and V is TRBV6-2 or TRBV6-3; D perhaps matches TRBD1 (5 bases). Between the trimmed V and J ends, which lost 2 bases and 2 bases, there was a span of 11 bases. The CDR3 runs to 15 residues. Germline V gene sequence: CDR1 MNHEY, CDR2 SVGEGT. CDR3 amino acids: CASSYRTPDTDTQYF. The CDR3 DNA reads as TGTGCCAGCAGTTACCGGACACCAGACACAGATACGCAGTATTTT.

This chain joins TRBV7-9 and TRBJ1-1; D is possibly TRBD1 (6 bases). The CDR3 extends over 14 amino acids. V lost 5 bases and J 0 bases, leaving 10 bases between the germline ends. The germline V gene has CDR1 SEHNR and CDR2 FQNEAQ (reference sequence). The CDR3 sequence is CASSRQALNTEAFF. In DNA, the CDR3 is TGTGCCAGCAGCCGACAGGCCTTGAACACTGAAGCTTTCTTT.

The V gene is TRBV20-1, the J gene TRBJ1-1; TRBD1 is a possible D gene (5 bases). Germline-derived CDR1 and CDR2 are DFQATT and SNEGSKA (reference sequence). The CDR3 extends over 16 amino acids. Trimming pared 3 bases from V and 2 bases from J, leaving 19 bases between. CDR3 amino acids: CSASGGTGRTNTEAFF. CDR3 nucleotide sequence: TGCAGTGCTAGTGGCGGGACCGGACGAACTAACACTGAAGCTTTCTTT.

The CDR3 is CASSLPGQGMNTEAFF. The DNA of the CDR3 is TGTGCCAGCAGCTTGCCTGGACAGGGGATGAACACTGAAGCTTTCTTT. V is TRBV5-7 and J is TRBJ1-1, with 9 bases aligning to TRBD1. TRBV5-7 is designated an ORF whose function remains uncertain. CDR3 size: 16 residues. V trimming: 1 base; J trimming: 0 bases; junction bases outside the gene matches: 4.

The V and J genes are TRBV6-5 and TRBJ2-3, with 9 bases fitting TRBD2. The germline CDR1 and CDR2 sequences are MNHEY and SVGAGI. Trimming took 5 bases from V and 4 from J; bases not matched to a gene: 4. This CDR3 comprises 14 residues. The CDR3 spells CASSSGGPPDTQYF. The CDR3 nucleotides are TGTGCCAGCAGTAGCGGGGGGCCCCCAGATACGCAGTATTTT.